This record concerns one T cell receptor (beta chain) sequence. Its antigen is not identified. The CDR3 is 12 residues long. Germline CDR1 and CDR2: MNHNS and SASEGT. Trimming at V came to 6 bases and at J to 4 bases, leaving 1 base not matched to a gene. PCR was performed using 60 Vbeta and 13 Jbeta primers. Data came from immunoSEQ multiplex PCR; TCRdb stores just in-frame clones and leaves some out. The sample yields about 170,000 clones, 80% to 90% seen once. The record originates from a study of cytomegalovirus exposure and HLA in healthy donors. Study-level points and caveats: One variant, a missense change in DCLRE1C, was linked in a later analysis to TCR beta V- and J-gene trimming. The study put 150 or so TCR beta chains on its list as cytomegalovirus-associated.

The chain employs TRBV6-1 and TRBJ2-5; 8 nucleotides align to TRBD2. Sequencing was performed on PBMCs. The sequence came from a male donor in good health and CMV-seronegative. CDR3 DNA sequence: TGTGCCAGCAGCCGGGAGGGAGAGACCCAGTACTTC. This gives the protein CASSREGETQYF.